These 6 T cell receptor beta chains were all obtained from the same sample, sequenced in a study of blood T cell repertoires in COVID-19. The table came from immunoSEQ multiplex PCR; TCRdb's copy has only in-frame clones and leaves some out. The profile shows 200,000 to 300,000 clones, 70% to 90% of them singletons. Sequencing was done on a sample of PBMCs or T cells enriched from blood (not recorded which). The receptors were sampled from a woman aged 35 to 49 with acute COVID-19.

The chain is built from TRBV24-1 and TRBJ1-5; a weak D match, TRBD1 (6 bases). The CDR3 runs 14 residues. The V end lost 5 bases, the J end lost 4 bases, and 11 bases lay between the germline ends. The V gene's germline CDR1 is KGHDR and CDR2 SFDVKD. The CDR3 spells CATSGGQGNQPQHF. For the CDR3, the DNA is TGTGCCACCAGTGGGGGGCAGGGGAATCAGCCCCAGCATTTT.

This chain uses TRBV7-3 with TRBJ1-2, with TRBD1 identical over 9 bases. CDR3 length: 13 residues. V was clipped by 5 bases and J by 8 bases; unmatched bases: 6. CDR1 and CDR2 from the germline V gene are SGHTA and FQGTGA. CDR3 sequence reads: CASSHRQGVGYTF. The DNA for the CDR3 is TGTGCCAGCAGCCACCGACAGGGGGTCGGCTACACCTTC. The full variable domain, completed using reference TRBV7-3 and TRBJ1-2, is GAGVSQTPSNKVTEKGKYVELRCDPISGHTALYWYRQSLGQGPEFLIYFQGTGAADDSGLPNDRFFAVRPEGSVSTLKIQRTERGDSAVYLCASSHRQGVGYTFGSGTRLTVV.

The rearrangement joins TRBV15 to TRBJ2-7; perhaps TRBD1 as D (5 bases). The CDR3 sequence is 16 residues long. Trimming shortened V by 0 bases and J by 3 bases, and 15 bases separated the two germline ends. The germline gives CDR1 LNHNV, CDR2 YYDKDF (reference sequence). The CDR3 sequence: CATSRDGSSDSYEQYF. As DNA, the CDR3 is TGTGCCACCAGCAGAGATGGAAGCTCAGACAGCTACGAGCAGTACTTC.

This clone was recorded once. V is TRBV11-3 and J is TRBJ2-1, with 7 bases matching TRBD2. Germline CDR1 reads SGHNT; CDR2 reads YENEEA. V lost 5 bases, J lost 0 bases, and 16 bases stayed unmatched. The CDR3 is made up of 19 amino acids. CDR3 bases: TGTGCCAGCAGCCCTACCCCTAAGACTAGCAGGAGCTCCTACAATGAGCAGTTCTTC. Translated, it gives CASSPTPKTSRSSYNEQFF.

The V gene is TRBV18, the J gene TRBJ1-2; 8 nucleotides align to TRBD1. The J segment lost 6 bases and the V segment lost 4 bases, leaving 4 bases of the junction unmatched. The length of the CDR3 is 13 residues. Germline CDR1 is KGHSH and CDR2 is LQKENI. The CDR3 loop is CASSRTGTDGYTF. The CDR3 nucleotides read TGTGCCAGCTCACGGACAGGGACTGATGGCTACACCTTC.

With regard to this clone: The same CDR3 also results from other DNA sequences found in this sample. V usage is TRBV6-5 and J usage is TRBJ2-6; the D gene is possibly TRBD1 (6 bases). The CDR3 sequence is 14 residues long. Trimming took 7 bases from V and 0 from J, leaving 7 bases between them. CDR1 is MNHEY and CDR2 is SVGAGI in the germline V gene. The CDR3 DNA follows: TGTGCCAGCACGACAGGCTCTGGGGCCAACGTCCTGACTTTC. Residues: CASTTGSGANVLTF.